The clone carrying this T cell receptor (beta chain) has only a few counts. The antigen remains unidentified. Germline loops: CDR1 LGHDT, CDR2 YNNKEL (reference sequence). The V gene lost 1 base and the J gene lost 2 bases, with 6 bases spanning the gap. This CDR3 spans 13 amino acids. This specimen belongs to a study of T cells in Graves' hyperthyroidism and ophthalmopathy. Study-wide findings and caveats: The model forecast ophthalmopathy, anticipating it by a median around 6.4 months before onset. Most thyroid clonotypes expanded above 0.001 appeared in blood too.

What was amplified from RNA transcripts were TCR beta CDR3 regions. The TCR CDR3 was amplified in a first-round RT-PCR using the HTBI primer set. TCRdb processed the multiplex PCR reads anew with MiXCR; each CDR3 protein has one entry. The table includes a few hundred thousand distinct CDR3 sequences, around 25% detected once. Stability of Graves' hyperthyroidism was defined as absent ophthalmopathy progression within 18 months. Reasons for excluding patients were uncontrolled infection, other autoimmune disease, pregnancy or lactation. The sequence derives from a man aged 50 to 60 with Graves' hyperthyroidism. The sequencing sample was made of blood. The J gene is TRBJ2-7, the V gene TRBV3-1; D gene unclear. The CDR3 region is CASSQVSTYEQYF. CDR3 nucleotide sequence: TGTGCCAGCAGCCAAGTTTCCACCTACGAGCAGTACTTC.